The 25 T cell receptor beta chains below were found in one sample sequenced in a study of T cell responses to AZD1222 COVID-19 vaccine. Here immunoSEQ multiplex PCR was the method, and the copy in TCRdb shows in-frame clones only, minus some. Of more than 120,000 clones detected, about 90% appear once; the ten largest clones hold 1.6%. The specimen comprised peripheral blood, sampled 28 days after the second AZD1222 dose. The receptors originated from an adult who received the AZD1222 COVID-19 vaccine.

The V gene is TRBV11-2, the J gene TRBJ2-7; D possibly corresponds to TRBD1 (5 bases). V was clipped by 1 base and J by 5 bases, with 12 bases between them. Germline CDR1 SGHAT, CDR2 FQNNGV. The CDR3 extends over 14 amino acids. This CDR3 reads CASSLGQGVHEQYF. The CDR3 DNA reads as TGTGCCAGCAGCTTAGGGCAGGGCGTCCACGAGCAGTACTTC. Using reference TRBV11-2 and TRBJ2-7 for the parts outside the CDR3, the full variable domain is EAGVAQSPRYKIIEKRQSVAFWCNPISGHATLYWYQQILGQGPKLLIQFQNNGVVDDSQLPKDRFSAERLKGVDSTLKIQPAKLEDSAVYLCASSLGQGVHEQYFGPGTRLTVT.

V gene TRBV7-9 combines with J gene TRBJ2-5; 10 bases map to TRBD1. J was trimmed by 1 base and V by 5 bases; bases with no gene match: 13. This CDR3 is 18 amino acids long. Germline CDR1 reads SEHNR; CDR2 reads FQNEAQ (reference sequence). The CDR3: CASSHGTGASPIQETQYF. In nucleotides, the CDR3 is TGTGCCAGCAGCCATGGGACAGGGGCGAGCCCAATCCAAGAGACCCAGTACTTC.

This chain joins TRBV7-9 and TRBJ2-2; 10 bases are a match to TRBD2. The CDR3 is made up of 16 amino acids. Looked up from germline, CDR1 is SEHNR and CDR2 is FQNEAQ (reference sequence). The junction had 6 bases not matched to a gene; V was cut back by 5 bases and J by 3 bases. The CDR3 sequence is CASSPGLAFYTGELFF. CDR3 in DNA: TGTGCCAGCAGCCCGGGACTAGCGTTTTACACCGGGGAGCTGTTTTTT.

J is TRBJ1-2 and V is TRBV6-1; no reliable D call. The CDR3 totals 13 residues. Trimming shortened V by 0 bases and J by 7 bases, and 9 bases separated the two germline ends. CDR1 MNHNS and CDR2 SASEGT come from the germline V gene. CDR3 bases: TGTGCCAGCAGTGAAGCGAGGATCTCTGGCTACACCTTC. Amino acid sequence: CASSEARISGYTF.

This chain uses TRBV11-2 with TRBJ1-1, with unresolved D. The CDR3 length is 14 residues. Trimming stripped 4 bases from V and 2 bases from J, with 11 bases between. CDR1 is SGHAT, CDR2 FQNNGV, per germline. CDR3 loop: CASSSRTGNTEAFF. CDR3 in DNA: TGTGCCAGCAGCTCTCGGACGGGTAACACTGAAGCTTTCTTT.

J is TRBJ1-6 and V is TRBV5-1, with 7 nucleotides matching TRBD1. Unmatched junction bases numbered 4, after V lost 7 bases and J lost 6 bases. Germline V gives CDR1 SGHRS, CDR2 YFSETQ. The CDR3 is made up of 13 amino acids. The CDR3 loop is CASGRDSNSPLHF. CDR3 nucleotides: TGCGCCAGCGGCCGGGACAGTAATTCACCCCTCCACTTT.

The chain couples TRBV11-1 to TRBJ2-3, with D maybe TRBD2 (6 bases). V lost 3 bases and J lost 2, with 12 bases in between. Germline CDR1 and CDR2: SGHAT and FQDESV (reference sequence). This CDR3 contains 15 residues. The CDR3 coding sequence is TGTGCCAGCAGCTTCTCTCGCGGGATCACAGATACGCAGTATTTT. Encoded protein: CASSFSRGITDTQYF. The whole variable domain, filled in from reference TRBV11-1 and TRBJ2-3, reads EAEVAQSPRYKITEKSQAVAFWCDPISGHATLYWYRQILGQGPELLVQFQDESVVDDSQLPKDRFSAERLKGVDSTLKIQPAELGDSAMYLCASSFSRGITDTQYFGPGTRLTVL.

The CDR3 protein is CASSTMTDSNQPQHF. DNA for the CDR3: TGTGCCAGTAGTACTATGACGGATAGCAATCAGCCCCAGCATTTT. The genes are TRBV19 and TRBJ1-5; no firm D call. Looked up from germline, CDR1 is LNHDA and CDR2 is SQIVND (reference sequence). There are 15 residues in the CDR3. The V end was cut by 4 bases, the J end by 0 bases, with 10 bases between.

This clone was seen once. The chain carries TRBV28 and TRBJ1-1; D is ambiguous. V dropped 2 bases and J dropped 13 bases, with 14 bases sitting between them. Germline CDR1 reads MDHEN; CDR2 reads SYDVKM. This CDR3 has 12 residues. In nucleotides, the CDR3 is TGTGCCAGCAGTTTAGGGCCCCGGGTCCGTTTCTTT. This codes for CASSLGPRVRFF.

The chain employs TRBV18 and TRBJ2-7; D is perhaps TRBD1 (6 bases). Germline CDR1 reads KGHSH; CDR2 reads LQKENI. Trimming removed 3 bases from V and 2 bases from J, with 11 bases in between. The length of the CDR3 is 14 residues. CDR3 residues: CASSPDSAAYEQYF. The CDR3 DNA reads as TGTGCCAGCTCACCGGACAGTGCTGCCTACGAGCAGTACTTC.

The rearrangement links TRBV9 to TRBJ2-6; D might be TRBD1 (6 bases). Trimming pared 4 bases from V and 3 bases from J, leaving 11 bases between. Per the germline V gene, CDR1 is SGDLS and CDR2 is YYNGEE. This CDR3 is 15 amino acids long. The CDR3 loop reads CASSTTGNGANVLTF. DNA of the CDR3: TGTGCCAGCAGCACTACAGGGAATGGGGCCAACGTCCTGACTTTC.

The chain has TRBV28 and TRBJ1-2, with 8 bases matching TRBD1. Germline CDR1 and CDR2: MDHEN and SYDVKM. CDR3 size: 15 residues. Unmatched junction bases numbered 12, after V lost 4 bases and J lost 8 bases. In DNA form, the CDR3 reads TGTGCCAGCAGTTCAAGGGGAGCAGGGGGCTACGGCTACACCTTC. Its protein product is CASSSRGAGGYGYTF.

The chain employs TRBV5-8 and TRBJ2-5, with D perhaps TRBD1 (6 bases). V lost 4 bases and J 4 bases, leaving 20 bases between the germline ends. This CDR3 comprises 16 residues. Germline V CDR1 and CDR2: SGHTS, YDEGEE. CDR3 bases: TGTGCCAGCAGCCGAATCCTACAGGGTTGGGGAGAGACCCAGTACTTC. Protein sequence: CASSRILQGWGETQYF.

The V and J genes are TRBV3-1 (or the pseudogene TRBV3-2) and TRBJ1-2; D perhaps matches TRBD1 (5 bases). This CDR3 is built from 13 residues. V lost 1 base, J lost 10 bases, and 13 bases lay in between. Germline V gene data show CDR1 as LGHDT and CDR2 as YNNKEL (reference sequence). The CDR3 DNA sequence: TGTGCCAGCAGCCAAGTAACAGGTTTGGACTACACCTTC. As protein: CASSQVTGLDYTF.

The DNA for the CDR3 is TGTGCCAGCAGTTATTCGGGACAGACGTCGTATGAAGCTTTCTTT. This sequence encodes CASSYSGQTSYEAFF. This chain links TRBV6-2 or TRBV6-3 with TRBJ1-1, with 7 bases lining up with TRBD1. This CDR3 has 15 amino acids. J lost 7 bases, V lost 3 bases, and 11 bases had no gene match. Germline CDR1 reads MNHEY; CDR2 reads SVGEGT.

This clone appeared once. V gene TRBV28 combines with J gene TRBJ2-3; 8 nucleotides line up with TRBD1. The CDR3 is 16 amino acids. V shed 4 bases and J 4 bases; nucleotides not matched to a gene: 10. Germline CDR1 is MDHEN and CDR2 is SYDVKM. This CDR3 reads CASSSDRGGGADTQYF. The CDR3 DNA is TGTGCCAGCAGTTCCGACAGGGGTGGGGGAGCAGATACGCAGTATTTT.

The chain carries TRBV28 and TRBJ2-1; weak D call: TRBD1 (6 bases). This CDR3 is 14 amino acids long. Trimming stripped 5 bases from V and 3 bases from J, with 11 bases between. The germline V gene has CDR1 MDHEN and CDR2 SYDVKM. Here the CDR3 reads CASSTGDNYNEQFF. CDR3 nucleotides: TGTGCCAGCAGTACCGGGGACAACTACAATGAGCAGTTCTTC.

The V gene is TRBV30, the J gene TRBJ1-5; tentative D call: TRBD1 (5 bases). Between the trimmed V and J ends, which lost 1 base and 6 bases, there was a span of 10 bases. The CDR3 sequence is 13 residues long. The germline CDR1 and CDR2 sequences are GTSNPN and SVGIG (reference sequence). CDR3 sequence: CAWSGGGSQPQHF. Written as DNA, the CDR3 is TGTGCCTGGAGTGGTGGGGGGAGTCAGCCCCAGCATTTT. Supplemented by reference TRBV30 and TRBJ1-5, the full variable domain reads SQTIHQWPATLVQPVGSPLSLECTVEGTSNPNLYWYRQAAGRGLQLLFYSVGIGQISSEVPQNLSASRPQDRQFILSSKKLLLSDSGFYLCAWSGGGSQPQHFGDGTRLSIL.

The chain carries TRBV10-3 and TRBJ2-1; 7 bases are a match to TRBD2. CDR3 size: 17 residues. The V gene end was trimmed by 6 bases and the J gene end by 4 bases; junction bases not matched to a gene: 15. Germline V gene sequence: CDR1 ENHRY, CDR2 SYGVKD. Written as DNA, the CDR3 is TGTGCCATCAGCGAAAGAATGGAGGCTAGCGGTTACAATGAGCAGTTCTTC. This translates into CAISERMEASGYNEQFF.

The CDR3 DNA follows: TGTGCCAGCAGCTGGGGAATCGGAAACACCATATATTTT. Its protein product is CASSWGIGNTIYF. The V call is TRBV11-2, the J call TRBJ1-3, with no clear D. The ends were cut back, 4 bases at V and 4 bases at J, with 8 bases in the middle. The germline gives CDR1 SGHAT, CDR2 FQNNGV. This CDR3 has 13 residues.

This sequence joins TRBV28 and TRBJ1-6; 7 bases fit TRBD1. The germline V gene encodes CDR1 MDHEN and CDR2 SYDVKM. The CDR3 loop spans 13 amino acids. The J segment lost 6 bases and the V segment lost 7 bases, leaving 3 bases of the junction unmatched. CDR3 in DNA: TGTGCCAGCACGGGACAGTTTAATTCACCCCTCCACTTT. This translates into CASTGQFNSPLHF. Combining the CDR3 with reference TRBV28 and TRBJ1-6 gives the whole variable domain DVKVTQSSRYLVKRTGEKVFLECVQDMDHENMFWYRQDPGLGLRLIYFSYDVKMKEKGDIPEGYSVSREKKERFSLILESASTNQTSMYLCASTGQFNSPLHFGNGTRLTVT.

The CDR3 sequence is CAWSIKGVSNQPQHF. The CDR3 region has the DNA TGTGCCTGGAGTATTAAGGGGGTTAGCAATCAGCCCCAGCATTTT. J is TRBJ1-5 and V is TRBV30, with D perhaps TRBD1 (6 bases). Germline values: CDR1 GTSNPN, CDR2 SVGIG (reference sequence). This CDR3 contains 15 residues. Between the trimmed V and J ends, which lost 2 bases and 0 bases, there was a span of 11 bases. The whole variable domain, filled in from reference TRBV30 and TRBJ1-5, reads SQTIHQWPATLVQPVGSPLSLECTVEGTSNPNLYWYRQAAGRGLQLLFYSVGIGQISSEVPQNLSASRPQDRQFILSSKKLLLSDSGFYLCAWSIKGVSNQPQHFGDGTRLSIL.

The rearrangement uses TRBV7-2 and TRBJ2-7; D is uncertain. CDR3 length equals 14 residues. Germline assignment: CDR1 SGHTA and CDR2 FQGNSA. The V end lost 1 base, the J end lost 0 bases, and 7 bases lay between the germline ends. The chain's CDR3 is CASSLGVSSYEQYF. CDR3 nucleotide sequence: TGTGCCAGCAGCTTAGGTGTCAGCTCCTACGAGCAGTACTTC.

The chain couples TRBV7-9 to TRBJ2-3; D gene ambiguous. Germline-derived CDR1 and CDR2 are SEHNR and FQNEAQ (reference sequence). CDR3 size: 15 residues. With 5 bases removed from V and 2 bases from J, the gap between germline ends came to 14 bases. As DNA, the CDR3 is TGTGCCAGCAGCAGTGGGGAAGGTTACACAGATACGCAGTATTTT. It encodes CASSSGEGYTDTQYF.

The V call is TRBV2, the J call TRBJ1-3; D call uncertain. Germline V gene data show CDR1 as SNHLY and CDR2 as FYNNEI. This CDR3 has 12 amino acids. The V and J ends lost 6 bases and 3 bases respectively, with 6 bases between them. The CDR3 DNA sequence: TGTGCCAGCAGCCAGGTTGGAAACACCATATATTTT. Translation: CASSQVGNTIYF.